The clone carrying this T cell receptor (beta chain) was found many times. This sample was taken from a study of response to subunit inactivated influenza vaccine. Germline V gives CDR1 SGHDN, CDR2 FVKESK. This CDR3 spans 15 amino acids. V gave up 4 bases and J gave up 2 bases; unmatched junction bases: 5. TCRdb recomputed calls from the RT-PCR reads with MiXCR, one row per CDR3 protein. The repertoire holds about 500,000 distinct CDR3 sequences, with 13% as singletons. The clonotype was recovered from a man between 50 and 59 years old who received an inactivated influenza vaccine. The input for sequencing was PBMCs from blood, taken 45 days after vaccination. The J gene is TRBJ2-3, the V gene TRBV14; 8 bases map to TRBD2. Here the CDR3 reads CASSPPGRVTDTQYF. In nucleotides, the CDR3 is TGTGCCAGCAGCCCCCCCGGGAGGGTCACAGATACGCAGTATTTT.